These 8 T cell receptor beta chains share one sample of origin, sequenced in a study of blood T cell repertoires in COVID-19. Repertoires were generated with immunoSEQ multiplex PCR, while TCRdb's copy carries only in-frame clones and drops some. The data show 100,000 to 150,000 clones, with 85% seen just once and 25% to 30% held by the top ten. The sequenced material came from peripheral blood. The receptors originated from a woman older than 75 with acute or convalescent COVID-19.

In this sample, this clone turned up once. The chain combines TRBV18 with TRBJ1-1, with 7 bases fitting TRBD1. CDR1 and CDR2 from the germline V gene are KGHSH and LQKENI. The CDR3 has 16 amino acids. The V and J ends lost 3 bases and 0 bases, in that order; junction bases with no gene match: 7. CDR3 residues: CASSPRGDSMNTEAFF. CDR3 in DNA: TGTGCCAGCTCACCCCGTGGGGACAGTATGAACACTGAAGCTTTCTTT.

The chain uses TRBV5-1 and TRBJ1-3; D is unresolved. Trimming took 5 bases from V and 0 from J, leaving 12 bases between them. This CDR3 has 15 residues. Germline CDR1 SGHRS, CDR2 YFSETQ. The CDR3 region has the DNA TGCGCCAGCAGGTCCGGACTGTACTCTGGAAACACCATATATTTT. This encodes CASRSGLYSGNTIYF.

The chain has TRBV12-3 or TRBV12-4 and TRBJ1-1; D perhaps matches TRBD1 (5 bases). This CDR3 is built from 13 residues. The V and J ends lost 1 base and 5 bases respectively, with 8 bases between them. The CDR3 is CASSLGPGTEAFF. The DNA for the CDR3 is TGTGCCAGCAGTTTAGGTCCAGGGACTGAAGCTTTCTTT.

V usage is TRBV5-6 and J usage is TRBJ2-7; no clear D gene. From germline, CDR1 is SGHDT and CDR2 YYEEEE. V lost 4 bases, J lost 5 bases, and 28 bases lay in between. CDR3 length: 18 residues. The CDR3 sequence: CASSPLGLIGRNKNEQYF. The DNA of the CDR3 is TGTGCCAGCAGCCCCCTCGGGTTGATAGGAAGAAATAAGAACGAGCAGTACTTC.

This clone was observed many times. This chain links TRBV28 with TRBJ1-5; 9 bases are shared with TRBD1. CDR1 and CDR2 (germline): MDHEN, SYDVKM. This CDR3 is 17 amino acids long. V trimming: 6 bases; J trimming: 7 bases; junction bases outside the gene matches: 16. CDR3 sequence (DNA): TGTGCCAGCAGACCCTCCCGGGACAGGGTAAGACGGCAGCCCCAGCATTTT. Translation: CASRPSRDRVRRQPQHF.

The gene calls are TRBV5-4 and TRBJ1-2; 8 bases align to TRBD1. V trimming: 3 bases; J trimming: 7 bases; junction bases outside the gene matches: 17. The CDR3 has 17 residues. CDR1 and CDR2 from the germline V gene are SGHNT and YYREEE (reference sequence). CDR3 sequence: CASSSGQGSNPPSGYTF. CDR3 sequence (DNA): TGTGCCAGCAGCTCAGGACAGGGAAGTAACCCCCCTTCTGGCTACACCTTC.

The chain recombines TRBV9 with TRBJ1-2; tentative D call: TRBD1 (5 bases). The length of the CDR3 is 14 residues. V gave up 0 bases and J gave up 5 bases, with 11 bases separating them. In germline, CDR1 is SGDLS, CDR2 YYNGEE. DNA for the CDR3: TGTGCCAGCAGCGTAGGACAGAGCCTATATGGCTACACCTTC. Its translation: CASSVGQSLYGYTF.

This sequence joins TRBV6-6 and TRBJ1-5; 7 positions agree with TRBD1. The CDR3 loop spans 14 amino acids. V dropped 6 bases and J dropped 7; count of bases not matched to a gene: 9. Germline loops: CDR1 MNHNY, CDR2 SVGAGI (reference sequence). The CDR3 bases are TGTGCCAGCAGCCCTGACAGGGTATCCCAGCCCCAGCATTTT. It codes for CASSPDRVSQPQHF.